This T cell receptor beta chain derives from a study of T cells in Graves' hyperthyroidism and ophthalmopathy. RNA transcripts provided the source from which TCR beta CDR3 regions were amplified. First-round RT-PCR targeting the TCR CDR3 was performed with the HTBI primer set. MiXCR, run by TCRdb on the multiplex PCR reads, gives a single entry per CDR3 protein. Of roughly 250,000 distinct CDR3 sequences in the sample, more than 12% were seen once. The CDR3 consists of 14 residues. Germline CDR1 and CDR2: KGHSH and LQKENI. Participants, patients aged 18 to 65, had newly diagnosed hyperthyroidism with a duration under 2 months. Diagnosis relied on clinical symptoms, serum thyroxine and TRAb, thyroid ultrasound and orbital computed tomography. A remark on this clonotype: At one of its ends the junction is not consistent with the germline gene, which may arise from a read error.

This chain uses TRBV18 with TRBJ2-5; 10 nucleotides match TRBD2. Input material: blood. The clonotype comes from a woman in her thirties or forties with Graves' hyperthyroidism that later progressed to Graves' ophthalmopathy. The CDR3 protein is CASSQGLAKEAQYF. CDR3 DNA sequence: TGTGCCAGCTCCCAGGGACTAGCGAAAGAGGCCCAGTACTTC.